The rows below give T cell receptor beta chains drawn from one sample of a study of CD8+CD57+ T cells in acquired aplastic anemia. MiXCR, applied by TCRdb to the reads, yields one record per CDR3 protein. The data contain 350,000 to 450,000 distinct CDR3 sequences, 65% to 80% of them seen just once; the ten biggest clones take up around 4%. The specimen sequenced was sorted CD4+, CD8+, or CD8+CD57+ T cells (not recorded which) from PBMCs. The source is a human donor in good health, serving as a control. Both conserved end residues are part of each CDR3. A D gene is named only where the DNA matches it firmly. Some rows have no size entry. The others give once, few or many, or a class for an expanded clone.

>TRBJ1-6|TRBV9|NA|NA
CASSQRSGGNSPLHF
TGCGCCAGCAGCCAACGAAGCGGGGGAAATTCACCCCTCCACTTT
>TRBJ1-3|TRBV7-3|NA|once
CASSSGTAGDTVYF
TGTGCCAGCAGCAGCGGGACGGCTGGGGACACCGTATATTTT
>TRBJ1-1|TRBV5-1|NA|many
CASSLNGRDTEAFF
TGCGCCAGCAGCTTGAACGGAAGAGACACTGAAGCTTTCTTT
>TRBJ1-6|TRBV7-2|NA|NA
CASSLTGGYNSPHHF
TGTGCCAGCAGCTTAACCGGAGGCTATAATTCGCCCCACCACTTT
>TRBJ2-1|TRBV7-2|TRBD1|NA
CASSCSPGQNLNGQFF
TGTGCCAGCAGCTGTAGTCCGGGACAGAATTTGAATGGGCAGTTCTTC
>TRBJ1-4|TRBV5-1|NA|NA
CASSLNPASGKLFF
TGTGCCAGCAGCTTAAACCCGGCTAGCGGAAAACTGTTTTTT
>TRBJ1-1|TRBV29-1|NA|many
CSVEITRDSTEAFF
TGCAGCGTTGAAATAACTCGGGATTCCACTGAAGCTTTCTTT
>TRBJ1-2|TRBV7-2|NA|NA
CASSLVGASGAYVF
TGTGCCAGCAGCTTAGTCGGGGCCTCTGGGGCCTACGTCTTC
>TRBJ2-7|TRBV11-2|NA|NA
CASSHVGSRVREQYF
TGTGCCAGCAGCCACGTCGGCTCCAGGGTTCGGGAGCAGTACTTC
>TRBJ2-5|TRBV7-6|NA|NA
CASSPGVGEETQYF
TGTGCCAGCAGCCCTGGAGTCGGCGAAGAGACCCAGTACTTC
>TRBJ1-4|TRBV11-1|NA|NA
CVSSQGMALGEKLFF
TGCGTCAGCAGCCAAGGTATGGCCCTAGGGGAAAAACTGTTTTTT
>TRBJ2-7|TRBV11-3|NA|NA
CASSTDPQGEQYF
TGTGCCAGCAGCACAGACCCTCAGGGAGAGCAGTACTTC
>TRBJ1-1|TRBV15|NA|many
CATSRDQGQGVNTEAFF
TGTGCCACCAGCAGAGATCAAGGGCAGGGAGTGAACACTGAAGCTTTCTTT
>TRBJ2-7|TRBV6-5|NA|many
CASSYSSGSYEQYF
TGTGCCAGCAGTTACAGTTCAGGCTCCTACGAGCAGTACTTC
>TRBJ2-7|TRBV24-1|NA|few
CATSDLRGGASSYEQYF
TGTGCCACCAGTGATTTGAGAGGGGGGGCCAGCTCCTACGAGCAGTACTTC
>TRBJ1-2|TRBV7-9|NA|NA
CASSRPNYGYTF
TGTGCCAGCAGTAGGCCTAACTATGGCTACACCTTC
>TRBJ2-5|TRBV19|NA|NA
CASRLRGGGQETQYF
TGTGCCAGTAGGCTCAGAGGAGGGGGACAGGAGACCCAGTACTTC
>TRBJ2-3|TRBV19|TRBD1|once
CASTRQGYQPQHLGYF
TGTGCCAGCACCAGACAGGGATATCAGCCCCAGCATTTGGGGTATTTT
>TRBJ2-7|TRBV7-9|NA|NA
CASSPPGTALSYEQYF
TGTGCCAGCTCACCTCCCGGGACTGCCCTCTCCTACGAGCAGTACTTC
>TRBJ1-5|TRBV5-1|NA|NA
CASSLTAYTGQHF
TGCGCCAGCAGCTTGACAGCCTACACCGGCCAGCATTTT
>TRBJ2-7|TRBV19|NA|NA
CASSISSGLAGYEQYF
TGTGCCAGTAGTATTTCGTCGGGCCTTGCGGGCTACGAGCAGTACTTC
>TRBJ2-1|TRBV5-1|TRBD2|many
CASSLSLAGSYNEQFF
TGCGCCAGCAGCTTGTCCCTAGCGGGCTCCTACAATGAGCAGTTCTTC
>TRBJ1-3|TRBV6-6|NA|NA
CARTLTMLPGNTIYF
TGTGCCAGGACTTTAACAATGTTGCCTGGAAACACCATATATTTT
>TRBJ1-2|TRBV25-1|NA|NA
CASSETGPSYGYTF
TGTGCCAGCAGTGAAACAGGGCCTAGCTATGGCTACACCTTC
>TRBJ2-7|TRBV2|TRBD1|NA
CASGKTGNEQYF
TGTGCCAGCGGGAAGACAGGGAACGAGCAGTACTTC
>TRBJ2-5|TRBV29-1|TRBD2|NA
CSVVGPRGAIQETQYF
TGCAGCGTTGTCGGGCCGCGGGGGGCTATACAAGAGACCCAGTACTTC
>TRBJ2-7|TRBV5-1|TRBD1|NA
CARLQGAIEQYF
TGCGCCAGACTACAGGGGGCAATCGAGCAGTACTTC
>TRBJ1-2|TRBV11-2|NA|many
CASRSPANYGYTF
TGTGCCAGCAGAAGTCCCGCTAACTATGGCTACACCTTC
>TRBJ2-1|TRBV7-2|NA|once
CASSLAIVPGNYEFF
TGTGCCAGCAGCTTAGCGATTGTTCCAGGGAATTACGAGTTCTTC
>TRBJ2-1|TRBV7-2|NA|NA
CASSPNTGHRHFGQFF
TGTGCCAGCAGCCCCAATACGGGTCACCGCCACTTTGGGCAGTTCTTC
>TRBJ1-6|TRBV7-9|NA|NA
CASSFSGAQSPLHHF
TGTGCCAGCAGCTTTTCGGGGGCCCAATCACCCCTCCACCACTTT
>TRBJ1-1|TRBV7-2|NA|once
CASSISTDSDQPHF
TGTGCCAGCAGCATATCGACGGATAGCGATCAACCTCACTTT
>TRBJ2-2|TRBV7-9|NA|NA
CASSQPVTGITEALFF
TGTGCCAGCAGCCAGCCGGTCACAGGGATAACTGAAGCTCTGTTTTTT
>TRBJ2-1|TRBV19|TRBD2|many
CASRGTSGGAGGNEQFF
TGTGCCAGTAGGGGGACTAGCGGGGGGGCAGGGGGCAATGAGCAGTTCTTC
>TRBJ1-6|TRBV7-2|TRBD1|NA
CASSSTAGQVTLPLHF
TGTGCCAGCAGCTCCACTGCGGGACAGGTTACTCTCCCCCTCCACTTT
>TRBJ1-3|TRBV7-2|NA|many
CASSFPTGSGNTIYF
TGTGCCAGCAGCTTCCCGACGGGCTCTGGAAACACCATATATTTT
>TRBJ1-2|TRBV19|NA|NA
CASMLNYGYTF
TGTGCCAGTATGCTGAACTATGGCTACACCTTC